These T cell receptor beta chains were read from a single sample in a study of T-cell memory formation after mild COVID-19. TCRdb reprocessed the 5' RACE reads with MiXCR, giving one entry per CDR3 protein. The data show about 320,000 distinct CDR3 sequences, approximately 15% seen once. Source material: PBMCs or a T cell subset sorted from them (not recorded which). These receptors originate from a man in his late teens or twenties who had mild COVID-19 (a few samples of this study predate the infection). Cell type and time point are not known. CDR3s include the opening cysteine and the closing phenylalanine or tryptophan. D genes are given only for firm matches. Size is stated for part of the rows, as once, few or many counts, or as a class when the clone is expanded.

J gene: TRBJ2-7; clone size: NA; D gene: TRBD2; V gene: TRBV2; CDR3 DNA: TGTGCCAGCGGTCCGGGGGGGGCATACCTCTCCTACGAGCAGTACTTC; CDR3 protein: CASGPGGAYLSYEQYF
J gene: TRBJ1-1; clone size: few; D gene: NA; V gene: TRBV12-3/TRBV12-4; CDR3 DNA: TGTGCCAGCACAGGGGCATTGGGGGTGTACACTGAAGCTTTCTTT; CDR3 protein: CASTGALGVYTEAFF
J gene: TRBJ2-3; clone size: NA; D gene: NA; V gene: TRBV6-2/TRBV6-3; CDR3 DNA: TGTGCCAGCAGTTGGTCGGCGGAGCAGTATTTT; CDR3 protein: CASSWSAEQYF
J gene: TRBJ1-1; clone size: few; D gene: NA; V gene: TRBV20-1; CDR3 DNA: TGCAGTGGCAGGGACCCACTTTCCGAAGCTTTCTTT; CDR3 protein: CSGRDPLSEAFF
J gene: TRBJ2-1; clone size: many; D gene: TRBD1; V gene: TRBV5-1; CDR3 DNA: TGCGCCAGCAGCGCAGGGACAGGGGGCGACCTCTTC; CDR3 protein: CASSAGTGGDLF
J gene: TRBJ1-1; clone size: many; D gene: NA; V gene: TRBV5-1; CDR3 DNA: TGCGCCAGCAGACAGGGTAACACTGAAGCTTTCTTT; CDR3 protein: CASRQGNTEAFF
J gene: TRBJ2-1; clone size: few; D gene: TRBD2; V gene: TRBV19; CDR3 DNA: TGTGCCAGTAGTTGGGCTAGCGGGGGTTATGGTGAGCAGTTCTTC; CDR3 protein: CASSWASGGYGEQFF
J gene: TRBJ2-1; clone size: few; D gene: TRBD2; V gene: TRBV6-2/TRBV6-3; CDR3 DNA: TGTGCCAGTTCCGGACTAGCGGCTGAGCAGTTCTTC; CDR3 protein: CASSGLAAEQFF
J gene: TRBJ1-2; clone size: NA; D gene: TRBD1; V gene: TRBV6-5; CDR3 DNA: TGTGCCAGCAGTTTCTTACGGGACAGCTATGGCTACACCTTC; CDR3 protein: CASSFLRDSYGYTF
J gene: TRBJ2-2; clone size: NA; D gene: NA; V gene: TRBV5-5; CDR3 DNA: TGTGCCAGCAGCTTGCAGTCCAACCGGGAGCTGTTTTTT; CDR3 protein: CASSLQSNRELFF
J gene: TRBJ1-2; clone size: few; D gene: TRBD1; V gene: TRBV20-1; CDR3 DNA: TGCAGTGCAGACGGGACAGGCCGAAGTGGCTACACCTTC; CDR3 protein: CSADGTGRSGYTF
J gene: TRBJ1-4; clone size: NA; D gene: NA; V gene: TRBV20-1; CDR3 DNA: TGCAGTGCTAGAGTCGACTTAGGTGAAAAACTGTTTTTT; CDR3 protein: CSARVDLGEKLFF
J gene: TRBJ2-3; clone size: NA; D gene: TRBD2; V gene: TRBV11-2; CDR3 DNA: TGTGCCAGCAGCCCACTCAAGACTAGCGGGGGGGCTAGGGATACGCAGTATTTT; CDR3 protein: CASSPLKTSGGARDTQYF
J gene: TRBJ1-6; clone size: few; D gene: NA; V gene: TRBV12-3/TRBV12-4; CDR3 DNA: TGTGCCAGCAGTTCCACGAGTAATTCACCCCTCCACTTT; CDR3 protein: CASSSTSNSPLHF
J gene: TRBJ2-7; clone size: NA; D gene: NA; V gene: TRBV27; CDR3 DNA: TGTGCCAGCAGTTTATCTCCCTTTAGGACGGATAGCTCCTACGAGCAGTACTTC; CDR3 protein: CASSLSPFRTDSSYEQYF